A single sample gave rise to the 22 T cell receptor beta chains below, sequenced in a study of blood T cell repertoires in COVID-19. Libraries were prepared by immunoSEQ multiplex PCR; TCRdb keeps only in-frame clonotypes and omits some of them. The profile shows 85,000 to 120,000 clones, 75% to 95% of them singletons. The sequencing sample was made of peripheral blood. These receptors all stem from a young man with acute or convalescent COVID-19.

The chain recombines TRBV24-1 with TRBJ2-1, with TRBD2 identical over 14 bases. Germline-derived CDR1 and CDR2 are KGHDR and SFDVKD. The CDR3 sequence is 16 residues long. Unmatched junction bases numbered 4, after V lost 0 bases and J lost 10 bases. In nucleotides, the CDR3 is TGTGCCACCAGTGATTTGCGACTAGCGGGAGGGAACGAGCAGTTCTTC. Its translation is CATSDLRLAGGNEQFF.

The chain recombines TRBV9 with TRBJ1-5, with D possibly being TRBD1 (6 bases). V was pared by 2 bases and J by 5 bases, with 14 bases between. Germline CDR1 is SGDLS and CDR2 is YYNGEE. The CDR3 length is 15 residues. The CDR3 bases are TGTGCCAGCAGCGTTAGGGGGTCCTGGGATCAGCCCCAGCATTTT. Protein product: CASSVRGSWDQPQHF.

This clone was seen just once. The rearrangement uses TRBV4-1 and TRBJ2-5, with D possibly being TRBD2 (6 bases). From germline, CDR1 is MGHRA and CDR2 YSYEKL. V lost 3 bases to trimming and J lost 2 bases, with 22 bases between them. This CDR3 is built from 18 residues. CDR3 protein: CASSQASGGKSEQETQYF. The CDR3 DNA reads TGCGCCAGCAGCCAGGCTTCTGGGGGGAAATCGGAGCAAGAGACCCAGTACTTC.

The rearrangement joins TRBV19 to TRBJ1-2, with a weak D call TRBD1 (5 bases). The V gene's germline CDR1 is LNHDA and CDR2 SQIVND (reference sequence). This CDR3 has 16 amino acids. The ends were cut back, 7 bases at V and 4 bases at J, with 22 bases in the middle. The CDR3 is CASTTLWGEGAYGYTF. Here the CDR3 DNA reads TGTGCCAGTACCACCCTCTGGGGGGAGGGTGCCTATGGCTACACCTTC.

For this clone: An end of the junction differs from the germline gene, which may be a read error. In nucleotides, the CDR3 is TGTGCCAGTAGAAACCGGGACAGGGGGCACCGGATCTTC. This gives the protein CASRNRDRGHRIF. The chain uses TRBV19 and TRBJ2-1; 12 bases match TRBD1. The CDR3 extends over 13 amino acids. CDR1 LNHDA and CDR2 SQIVND come from the germline V gene (reference sequence).

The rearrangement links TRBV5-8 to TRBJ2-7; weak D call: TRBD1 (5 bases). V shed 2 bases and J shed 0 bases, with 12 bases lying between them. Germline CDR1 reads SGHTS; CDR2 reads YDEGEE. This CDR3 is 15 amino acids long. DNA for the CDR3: TGTGCCAGCAGCTTTTGGGGCGGAAGCTCCTACGAGCAGTACTTC. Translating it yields CASSFWGGSSYEQYF.

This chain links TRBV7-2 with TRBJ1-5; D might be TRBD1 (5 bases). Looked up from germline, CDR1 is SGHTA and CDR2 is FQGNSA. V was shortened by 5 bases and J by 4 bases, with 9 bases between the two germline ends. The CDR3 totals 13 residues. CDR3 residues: CASSAQANQPQHF. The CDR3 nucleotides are TGTGCCAGCAGCGCACAGGCAAATCAGCCCCAGCATTTT. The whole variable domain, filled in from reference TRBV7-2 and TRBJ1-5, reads GAGVSQSPSNKVTEKGKDVELRCDPISGHTALYWYRQSLGQGLEFLIYFQGNSAPDKSGLPSDRFSAERTGGSVSTLTIQRTQQEDSAVYLCASSAQANQPQHFGDGTRLSIL.

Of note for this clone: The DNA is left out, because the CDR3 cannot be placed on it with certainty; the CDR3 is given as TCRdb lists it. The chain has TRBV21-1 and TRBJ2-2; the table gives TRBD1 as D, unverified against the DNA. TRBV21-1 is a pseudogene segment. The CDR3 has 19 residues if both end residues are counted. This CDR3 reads CASSNLWGQGAWDTGELFF.

CDR3 in amino acids: CASTPDVNTEAFF. CDR3 coding DNA: TGTGCCAGCACCCCAGATGTGAACACTGAAGCTTTCTTT. J is TRBJ1-1 and V is TRBV2; D ambiguous. Trimming left V 7 bases short and J 0 bases short, with 9 bases between. The germline CDR1 and CDR2 sequences are SNHLY and FYNNEI. The CDR3 is 13 residues long.

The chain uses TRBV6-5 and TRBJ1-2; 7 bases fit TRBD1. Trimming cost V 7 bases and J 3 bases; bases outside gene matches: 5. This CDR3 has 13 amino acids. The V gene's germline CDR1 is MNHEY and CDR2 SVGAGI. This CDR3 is CASTAGGYYGYTF. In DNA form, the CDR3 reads TGTGCCAGCACCGCAGGGGGATACTATGGCTACACCTTC.

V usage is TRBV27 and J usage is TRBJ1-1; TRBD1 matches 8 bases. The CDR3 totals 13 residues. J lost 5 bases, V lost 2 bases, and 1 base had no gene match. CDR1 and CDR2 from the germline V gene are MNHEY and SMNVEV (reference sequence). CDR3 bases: TGTGCCAGCAGTTTAGACAGGGGAACTGAAGCTTTCTTT. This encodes CASSLDRGTEAFF.

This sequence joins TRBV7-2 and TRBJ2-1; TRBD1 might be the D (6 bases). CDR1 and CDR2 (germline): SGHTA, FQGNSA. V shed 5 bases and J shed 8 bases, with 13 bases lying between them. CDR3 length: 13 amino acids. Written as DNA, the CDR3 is TGTGCCAGCAGCCTCCCGGGACATTATGAGCAGTTCTTC. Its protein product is CASSLPGHYEQFF. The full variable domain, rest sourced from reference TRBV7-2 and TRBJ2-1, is GAGVSQSPSNKVTEKGKDVELRCDPISGHTALYWYRQSLGQGLEFLIYFQGNSAPDKSGLPSDRFSAERTGGSVSTLTIQRTQQEDSAVYLCASSLPGHYEQFFGPGTRLTVL.

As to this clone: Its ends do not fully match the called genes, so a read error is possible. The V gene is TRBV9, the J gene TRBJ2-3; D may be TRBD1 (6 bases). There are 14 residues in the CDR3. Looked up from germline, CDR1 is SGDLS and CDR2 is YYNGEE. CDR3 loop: CASNVQGTTDTQYF. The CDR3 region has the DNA TGTGCCAGCAACGTACAGGGAACCACAGATACGCAGTATTTT.

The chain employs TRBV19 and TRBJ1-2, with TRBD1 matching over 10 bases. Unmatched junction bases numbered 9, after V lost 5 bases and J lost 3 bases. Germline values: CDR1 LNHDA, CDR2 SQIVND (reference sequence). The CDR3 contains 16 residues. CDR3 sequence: CASSSGTGDLHYGYTF. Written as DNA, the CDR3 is TGTGCCAGTAGTTCCGGGACAGGGGATCTCCACTATGGCTACACCTTC.

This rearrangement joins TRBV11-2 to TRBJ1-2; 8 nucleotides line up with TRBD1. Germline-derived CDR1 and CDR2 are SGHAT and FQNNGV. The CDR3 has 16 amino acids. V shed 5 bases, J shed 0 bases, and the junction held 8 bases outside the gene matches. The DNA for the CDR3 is TGTGCCAGCAGCCCCAGGACAGGGTCGGCTAACTATGGCTACACCTTC. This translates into CASSPRTGSANYGYTF.

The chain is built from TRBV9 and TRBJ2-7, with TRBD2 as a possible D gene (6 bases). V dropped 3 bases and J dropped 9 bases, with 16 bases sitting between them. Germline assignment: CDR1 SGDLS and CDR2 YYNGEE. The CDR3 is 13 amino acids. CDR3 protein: CASSADWDSLQYF. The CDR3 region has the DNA TGTGCCAGCAGCGCGGACTGGGACTCATTGCAGTACTTC.

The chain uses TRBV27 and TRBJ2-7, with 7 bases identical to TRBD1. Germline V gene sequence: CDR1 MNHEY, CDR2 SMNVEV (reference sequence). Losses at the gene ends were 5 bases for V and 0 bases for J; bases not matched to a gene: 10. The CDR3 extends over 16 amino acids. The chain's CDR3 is CASSRDSPPHSYEQYF. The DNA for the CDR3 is TGTGCCAGCAGTCGGGACAGTCCACCCCACTCCTACGAGCAGTACTTC.

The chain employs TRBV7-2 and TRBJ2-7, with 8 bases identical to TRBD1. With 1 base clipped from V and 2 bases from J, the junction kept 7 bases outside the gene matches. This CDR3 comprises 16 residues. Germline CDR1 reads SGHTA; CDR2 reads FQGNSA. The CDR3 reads CASSLGGQGYTYEQYF. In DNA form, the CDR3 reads TGTGCCAGCAGCTTAGGAGGACAGGGTTACACCTACGAGCAGTACTTC.

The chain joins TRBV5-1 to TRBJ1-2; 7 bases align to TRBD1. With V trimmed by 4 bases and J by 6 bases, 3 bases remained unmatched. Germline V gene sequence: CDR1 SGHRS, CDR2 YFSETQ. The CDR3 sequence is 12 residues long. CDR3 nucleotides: TGCGCCAGCAGCCGAACAGGGGATGGCTACACCTTC. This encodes CASSRTGDGYTF.

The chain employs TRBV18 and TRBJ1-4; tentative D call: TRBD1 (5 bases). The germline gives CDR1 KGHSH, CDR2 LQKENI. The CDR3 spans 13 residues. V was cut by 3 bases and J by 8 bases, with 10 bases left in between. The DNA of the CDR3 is TGTGCCAGCTCACCGACGACAGAAGAAAAACTGTTTTTT. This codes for CASSPTTEEKLFF.

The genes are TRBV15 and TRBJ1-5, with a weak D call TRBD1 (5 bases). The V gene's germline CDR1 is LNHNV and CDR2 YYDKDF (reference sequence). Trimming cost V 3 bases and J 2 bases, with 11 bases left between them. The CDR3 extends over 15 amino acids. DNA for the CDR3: TGTGCCACCAGCAGTGGGAGGGGCGGCAATCAGCCCCAGCATTTT. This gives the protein CATSSGRGGNQPQHF.

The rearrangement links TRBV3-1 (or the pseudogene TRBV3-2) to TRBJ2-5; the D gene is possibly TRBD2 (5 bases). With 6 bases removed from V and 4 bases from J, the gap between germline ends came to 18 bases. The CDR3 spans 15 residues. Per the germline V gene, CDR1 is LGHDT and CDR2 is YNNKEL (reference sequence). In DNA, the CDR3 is TGTGCCAGCAGGGGGATTCTGAGAGAGGGAGAGACCCAGTACTTC. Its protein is CASRGILREGETQYF.